Below, one T cell receptor (beta chain) is given with its context. The sample comes from a study of blood T cell repertoires in COVID-19. In the study overall: From T cells, B-cell-depleted T cells, or PBMCs came the material, which was cDNA or gDNA.

Sequenced by immunoSEQ multiplex PCR; TCRdb stores in-frame clones only, minus some. The sample includes 150,000 to 200,000 clones, around four fifths seen only once; the top ten take over 5%. Germline-derived CDR1 and CDR2 are SGHAT and FQDESV (reference sequence). The trim removed 4 bases at V and 10 bases at J, leaving 15 bases unmatched. The CDR3 sequence is 16 residues long. The TCR sequence derives from a woman in her twenties or thirties with acute or convalescent COVID-19. This sequence joins TRBV11-1 and TRBJ2-1, with 8 bases that match TRBD2. The sequenced material came from peripheral blood. CDR3 loop: CASSSQREPTIAEQFF. Here the CDR3 DNA reads TGTGCCAGCAGCTCTCAGCGGGAGCCGACAATAGCCGAGCAGTTCTTC.